The next 7 T cell receptor beta chains were all read from a single sample in a study of post-analysis software for immune sequencing data. General study findings and limits: Roughly 5 TRBV segments, TRBV5-6, TRBV5-1 and TRBV20-1 among them, were found more frequent in patients than controls.

Unique molecular identifiers were built into the TCR beta cDNA libraries. MiXCR was run by TCRdb on the PCR reads, yielding one entry per CDR3 protein. The repertoire includes about 430,000 distinct CDR3 sequences, 30% to 40% of them detected once, and less than 10% sits in the top ten. The antigens of these receptors remain unknown. Sequenced: blood. These receptors were collected from a girl aged 2 to 9 with multiple sclerosis.

This clonotype was picked up a small number of times. This rearrangement joins TRBV5-1 to TRBJ2-3, with D unresolved. This CDR3 is built from 14 residues. CDR1 and CDR2 (germline): SGHRS, YFSETQ. V lost 4 bases and J 4 bases, leaving 13 bases between the germline ends. The CDR3 here is CASSPLSRADTQYF. For the CDR3, the DNA is TGCGCCAGCAGCCCCCTCTCACGGGCAGATACGCAGTATTTT.

In regard to this clonotype: One end of the junction does not line up with germline, which may come from a read error. The chain links TRBV6-5 to TRBJ2-4; 11 positions agree with TRBD2. The J call may be incorrect, as the DNA end agrees better with TRBJ2-7. Germline CDR1 reads MNHEY; CDR2 reads SVGAGI. The CDR3 loop spans 16 amino acids. CDR3 residues: CVSSPLVLAGGYEQYF. The CDR3 DNA is TGTGTCAGCAGCCCCCTGGTGCTAGCGGGAGGCTACGAGCAGTACTTC.

This clonotype was observed a handful of times. This chain connects TRBV5-1 to TRBJ2-7, with 9 bases aligning to TRBD2. V lost 3 bases and J lost 4; bases outside the gene matches: 8. Germline loops: CDR1 SGHRS, CDR2 YFSETQ. The CDR3 has 15 residues. CDR3 sequence reads: CASSSLAGASYEQYF. The CDR3 bases are TGCGCCAGCAGCTCCTTAGCGGGGGCGTCATACGAGCAGTACTTC.

This chain uses TRBV20-1 with TRBJ2-7; no firm D call. With the DNA end fitting TRBJ2-5 better, the J assignment may be wrong. This CDR3 region has 9 residues. The germline CDR1 and CDR2 sequences are DFQATT and SNEGSKA (reference sequence). The CDR3 bases are TGCAGTGCTCCAGAGACCCAGTACTTC. Its protein product is CSAPETQYF.

The rearrangement joins TRBV6-2 or TRBV6-3 to TRBJ2-1, with D perhaps TRBD2 (5 bases). The germline CDR1 and CDR2 sequences are MNHEY and SVGEGT. V lost 6 bases and J 3 bases, leaving 9 bases between the germline ends. The CDR3 runs 13 residues. The CDR3 nucleotides read TGTGCCAGCAGCTACGGGGTCTACAATGAGCAGTTCTTC. It translates to CASSYGVYNEQFF.

J is TRBJ2-3 and V is TRBV29-1; 8 bases line up with TRBD1. The CDR3 runs to 13 residues. Germline-derived CDR1 and CDR2 are SQVTM and ANQGSEA. The V gene end was trimmed by 4 bases and the J gene end by 4 bases; junction bases not matched to a gene: 4. CDR3 nucleotide sequence: TGCAGCGTTGTCGGACAGGGTTCAGATACGCAGTATTTT. Translation gives CSVVGQGSDTQYF.

The chain employs TRBV29-1 and TRBJ2-7; D possibly corresponds to TRBD1 (7 bases). This CDR3 contains 15 residues. V dropped 6 bases and J dropped 5 bases, with 23 bases sitting between them. Germline V gives CDR1 SQVTM, CDR2 ANQGSEA. Here the CDR3 reads CSVHDRAGSKDEQYF. The CDR3 DNA sequence: TGCAGCGTCCACGACAGGGCGGGATCAAAGGACGAGCAGTACTTC.